This T cell receptor (beta chain) was recovered during a study of neurological immune-mediated disorders. The team produced cDNA through 5'RACE using 10-nucleotide random UMIs. Every sequencing run produced over 170 million TCR-beta sequences, and the sequences from any one run covered 15-18 subjects. TCRdb redid the calling of the 5' RACE reads with MiXCR, one entry per CDR3 protein. Here the sample spans just under 45,000 distinct CDR3 sequences, roughly an eighth being singletons. This clonotype was counted only a few times. Its antigen is not known. The study's findings and limits: The greatest TCR clonal expansion appeared in HTLV-1-associated myelopathy and the smallest, falling below healthy controls, in multiple sclerosis.

V was pared by 7 bases and J by 8 bases, with 14 bases between. The CDR3 spans 13 residues. The genes are TRBV12-3 or TRBV12-4 and TRBJ1-4; a possible D gene is TRBD1 (5 bases). Sequenced material: PBMCs. The source of this sequence is a female donor in good health. CDR3 residues: CASILGTEEKLFF. The CDR3 region has the DNA TGTGCCAGCATTCTGGGGACGGAGGAAAAACTGTTTTTT.